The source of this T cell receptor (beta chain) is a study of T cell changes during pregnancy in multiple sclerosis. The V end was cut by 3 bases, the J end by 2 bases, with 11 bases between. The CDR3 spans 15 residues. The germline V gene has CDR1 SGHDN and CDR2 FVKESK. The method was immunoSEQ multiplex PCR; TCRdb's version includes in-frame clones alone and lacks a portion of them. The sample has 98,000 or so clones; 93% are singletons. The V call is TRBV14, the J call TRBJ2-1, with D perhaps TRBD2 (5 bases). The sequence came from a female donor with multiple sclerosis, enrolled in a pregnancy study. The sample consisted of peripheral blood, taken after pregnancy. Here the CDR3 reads CASSHREPPYNEQFF. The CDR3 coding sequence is TGTGCCAGCAGCCATCGGGAACCCCCCTACAATGAGCAGTTCTTC. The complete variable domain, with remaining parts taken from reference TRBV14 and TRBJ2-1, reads EAGVTQFPSHSVIEKGQTVTLRCDPISGHDNLYWYRRVMGKEIKFLLHFVKESKQDESGMPNNRFLAERTGGTYSTLKVQPAELEDSGVYFCASSHREPPYNEQFFGPGTRLTVL.